The clone carrying this T cell receptor beta chain was recorded once. CDR1 KGHSH and CDR2 LQKENI come from the germline V gene. V was cut by 5 bases and J by 3 bases, with 13 bases left in between. The CDR3 totals 15 residues. Authors' processing steps: Amplification of reference gene primers was used by the study to estimate nucleated cell counts. Libraries were prepared by immunoSEQ multiplex PCR; TCRdb keeps only in-frame clonotypes and omits some of them. Clone size and V and J calls were adopted from that table, with D and trimming inferred from the DNA. The repertoire holds more than 65,000 clones, with roughly 73% as singletons. The data are from a study of blood T cell repertoires in COVID-19. For the study at large: Researchers got acute and convalescent COVID-19 samples from the United States, Italy and Spain. In each case, the material was cDNA or gDNA derived from T cells, B-cell-depleted T cells, or PBMCs.

Sequencing input: peripheral blood. The genes are TRBV18 and TRBJ2-2; TRBD1 might be the D (5 bases). The TCR originated in a human donor in a cohort sampled during active COVID-19. CDR3 amino acids: CASSSRTSDTGELFF. CDR3 bases: TGTGCCAGCTCATCCCGGACAAGTGACACCGGGGAGCTGTTTTTT.